Presented here are 5 T cell receptor beta chains from one specimen sequenced in a study of blood T cells in healthy people across ages (dated by TCRdb to about 2015). Library preparation used 5' RACE. A second PCR of about 7 to 12 cycles was run with a J-beta primer mix and a sample-barcoded 5' primer. The public reads were quality trimmed at Q25 with fastp and then assembled into clones with MiXCR by TCRdb, keeping productive beta chains. Rows merge per CDR3 protein into single entries with the most common DNA and genes. The sample records around 2 million distinct CDR3 sequences, more than 35% of which are singletons. More than 20% of the sample goes to the ten largest clones. The specimen sequenced was blood. The receptors originated from a human donor in good health.

For this clonotype: One junction end disagrees with the germline gene, perhaps due to a read error. This CDR3 reads CASSQDRIF. CDR3 nucleotides: TGCGCCAGCAGCCAAGATCGCATATTC. V is TRBV4-1 and J is TRBJ2-7; no definite D call. The CDR3 covers 9 residues. Germline V gene lookup returns CDR1 MGHRA and CDR2 YSYEKL.

There are a few counts of this clonotype. This sequence joins TRBV9 and TRBJ2-3, with 8 positions matching TRBD1. The CDR3 is 16 amino acids. The junction had 8 bases not matched to a gene; V was cut back by 0 bases and J by 5 bases. Germline CDR1 and CDR2: SGDLS and YYNGEE. The CDR3 protein is CASSVESGGLGDTQYF. The DNA of the CDR3 is TGTGCCAGCAGCGTAGAGTCAGGGGGCCTCGGAGATACGCAGTATTTT.

The genes are TRBV7-2 and TRBJ1-1; weak D call: TRBD1 (5 bases). V shed 0 bases and J shed 7 bases, with 15 bases lying between them. This CDR3 spans 15 amino acids. The V gene's germline CDR1 is SGHTA and CDR2 FQGNSA. CDR3: CASSLALRSRGEAFF. The CDR3 region has the DNA TGTGCCAGCAGCTTAGCACTCAGGTCTAGGGGTGAAGCTTTCTTT.

The chain is built from TRBV7-2 and TRBJ1-1, with D possibly TRBD1 on 5 matching bases. CDR1 and CDR2 (germline): SGHTA, FQGNSA. The CDR3 totals 12 residues. The germline V and J ends were trimmed by 4 bases and 8 bases, with 11 bases remaining between them. CDR3 sequence: CASSSRTQEAFF. The DNA for the CDR3 is TGTGCCAGCAGCTCCCGGACACAAGAAGCTTTCTTT. The full variable domain, its missing parts supplied by reference TRBV7-2 and TRBJ1-1, is GAGVSQSPSNKVTEKGKDVELRCDPISGHTALYWYRQSLGQGLEFLIYFQGNSAPDKSGLPSDRFSAERTGGSVSTLTIQRTQQEDSAVYLCASSSRTQEAFFGQGTRLTVV.

Turning to this clonotype: A much bigger clone sits one base away, suggesting this may be a read error. The chain uses TRBV12-3 or TRBV12-4 and TRBJ1-2; TRBD1 matches 11 bases. The trim removed 10 bases at V and 4 bases at J, leaving 11 bases unmatched. The CDR3 loop spans 15 amino acids. As DNA, the CDR3 is TGTGCCATCAGCCCCGGGACAGGGGGATTCTATGGCTACACCTTC. It is translated as CAISPGTGGFYGYTF.